This TCR beta chain appears in the sequencing data of a study of control samples from healthy donors and cancer patients (dated by TCRdb to 2020 to 2022). Libraries were constructed by the immunoSEQ multiplex PCR assay. This immuneACCESS table, as held by TCRdb, lists in-frame sequences with V and J called but not all clones. Of the missing ones, under half trace to an unresolved V gene in checked studies; the others have no known cause. The sample table holds about 110,000 clones, of which approximately 90% were seen once. Less than 9.5% of the sample comes from the top ten. Concerning this clone itself: There is no known antigen for this receptor. Base qualities were left out, and no much larger clone turns up one base away.

The sequence came from a young woman in good health. The sequencing input was blood.

The DNA is TGTGCCTGGAGTGGAACCCAAGGGGAACTGTTTTTT. Translated, this is CAWSGTQGELFF. The chain is encoded by TRBV30 joined to TRBJ1-4; TRBD1 could be the D gene, as 5 bases match. Per the germline V gene (reference sequence), GTSNPN is the CDR1 and SVGIG is the CDR2. From its cysteine to its phenylalanine, the CDR3 spans 12 amino acids. Here the CDR3 DNA is all that survives: 36 bases in frame from base 1. A distance of 12 bases separates the germline ends of V and J, which lose 1 base and 12 bases respectively.